The 10 T cell receptor beta chains below all came from one sample that was sequenced in a study of blood T cells in healthy people across ages. A second 7 to 11 cycle PCR used barcoded and J-beta primers. Each CDR3 protein gets one entry after TCRdb re-called the 5' RACE reads with MiXCR. The sample lists over 600,000 distinct CDR3 sequences, about half seen once, with 15% to 20% in the top ten. Sequencing was done on a sample of blood. These receptors were taken from a man aged 80 or over in good health.

This chain uses TRBV20-1 with TRBJ2-5; 7 nucleotides match TRBD1. V was pared by 5 bases and J by 1 base, with 4 bases of the junction left unmatched. Germline V gives CDR1 DFQATT, CDR2 SNEGSKA (reference sequence). There are 13 residues in the CDR3. The CDR3 DNA reads as TGCAGTGCTTACCGGGACAGCCAAGAGACCCAGTACTTC. It is translated as CSAYRDSQETQYF.

CDR3 region: CSVAPVLRSEQFF. CDR3 in DNA: TGCAGCGTTGCACCAGTTCTGAGAAGTGAGCAGTTCTTC. The chain recombines TRBV29-1 with TRBJ2-1; D is unclear. V lost 4 bases to trimming and J lost 9 bases, with 16 bases between them. The CDR3 has 13 amino acids. Germline lookup yields CDR1 SQVTM and CDR2 ANQGSEA.

The rearrangement joins TRBV20-1 to TRBJ2-7, with 8 bases aligning to TRBD1. J lost 1 base, V lost 4 bases, and 6 bases had no gene match. The CDR3 totals 14 residues. Germline V lookup: CDR1 DFQATT, CDR2 SNEGSKA (reference sequence). The CDR3 protein is CSANTGTGSYEQYF. CDR3 nucleotides: TGCAGTGCTAATACCGGGACAGGATCCTACGAGCAGTACTTC.

The sample holds a few counts of this clonotype. This chain uses TRBV11-2 with TRBJ2-5, with D possibly being TRBD1 (7 bases). Germline V gene sequence: CDR1 SGHAT, CDR2 FQNNGV. Trimming removed 5 bases at V and 5 bases at J, with 21 bases between. The length of the CDR3 is 16 residues. The CDR3 DNA sequence: TGTGCCAGCAGCCTGGGTCCTTTACAGGGGACTGAGACCCAGTACTTC. Residues: CASSLGPLQGTETQYF.

The rearrangement joins TRBV15 to TRBJ2-7; 9 nucleotides match TRBD2. The length of the CDR3 is 15 residues. Per germline, CDR1 LNHNV and CDR2 YYDKDF (reference sequence). V lost 1 base and J lost 5; bases outside the gene matches: 6. CDR3 nucleotide sequence: TGTGCCACCAGCAGAGGTAGCGGGAGTAACGACGAGCAGTACTTC. Translation gives CATSRGSGSNDEQYF.

This clonotype has just a few counts. This rearrangement joins TRBV14 to TRBJ2-7; D call uncertain. V lost 0 bases and J lost 3, with 9 bases in between. Germline V gene data show CDR1 as SGHDN and CDR2 as FVKESK. This CDR3 has 14 amino acids. In DNA, the CDR3 is TGTGCCAGCAGCCAAGATCTTCACAGCTACGAGCAGTACTTC. Residues: CASSQDLHSYEQYF.

In regard to this clonotype: A much more abundant neighbour one base away suggests this may be a read error. The chain uses TRBV20-1 and TRBJ2-7; a possible D gene is TRBD2 (5 bases). CDR3 size: 16 residues. CDR1 is DFQATT and CDR2 is SNEGSKA in the germline V gene (reference sequence). DNA of the CDR3: TGCAGTACTAGAGACGCCAGGAACCCCCGGTCCTACGAGCAGTACTTC. Translating gives CSTRDARNPRSYEQYF.

This chain links TRBV12-3 or TRBV12-4 with TRBJ2-7, with 9 positions matching TRBD2. The J call may be faulty, since TRBJ2-5 better matches the DNA end. This CDR3 spans 14 amino acids. For the CDR3, the DNA is TGTGCCAGCAGGGTAGCGGGAGACCCAGAGACCCAGTACTTC. Amino acids: CASRVAGDPETQYF.

The V gene is TRBV6-2 or TRBV6-3, the J gene TRBJ2-7, with 8 bases lining up with TRBD1. V lost 1 base, J lost 1 base, and 9 bases stayed unmatched. CDR1 and CDR2 (germline): MNHEY, SVGEGT. CDR3 length: 17 amino acids. The CDR3 nucleotides are TGTGCCAGCAGTTACTTCCCTGGACAGGGCTATTCCTACGAGCAGTACTTC. Its protein is CASSYFPGQGYSYEQYF.

Ten or more counts support this clonotype. The chain recombines TRBV20-1 with TRBJ2-1, with 8 bases identical to TRBD2. V shed 5 bases and J 10 bases; nucleotides not matched to a gene: 13. The CDR3 is made up of 14 amino acids. Germline V gene sequence: CDR1 DFQATT, CDR2 SNEGSKA (reference sequence). CDR3 in amino acids: CSALKRETFGEQFF. The CDR3 DNA is TGCAGTGCTCTTAAGCGGGAGACTTTCGGCGAGCAGTTCTTC.